These T cell receptor beta chains were read from a single sample in a study of cytomegalovirus exposure and HLA in healthy donors. TCRdb's table, derived via immunoSEQ multiplex PCR, lists solely in-frame clones and lacks some. This sample yields around 130,000 clones, of which around four fifths are seen a single time; about 5.3% belongs to the top ten. Source material: PBMCs. Source of these receptors: a man aged 25-45 years in good health and CMV-seronegative. Each CDR3 is given with its conserved first and last residue. A D gene is named only where the DNA matches it firmly. Clone size appears in some rows only: once, few, many, or a class for an expanded clone.

CDR3 DNA	CDR3 protein	D gene	clone size	J gene	V gene
TGCAGCGTTGTTCAAGGAAGCGGGTATGGCTACACCTTC	CSVVQGSGYGYTF	NA	once	TRBJ1-2	TRBV29-1
TGTGCCAGCAGCAACCCGGACAGGACATACTACGAGCAGTACTTC	CASSNPDRTYYEQYF	TRBD1	NA	TRBJ2-7	TRBV7-9
TGCGCCAGCATTGGGGGGGGAGTGCTGTTTTTT	CASIGGGVLFF	TRBD2	NA	TRBJ2-2	TRBV10-2
TGTGCCAGCAGCCTGGGGCACCGAGACACCGGGGAGCTGTTTTTT	CASSLGHRDTGELFF	NA	NA	TRBJ2-2	TRBV7-2
TGTGCCAGCAGCGTAGCTAGCCTAGCGGGAAGCACTGAGCAGTTCTTC	CASSVASLAGSTEQFF	TRBD2	NA	TRBJ2-1	TRBV9
TGTGCCATCAGTCAGGGAAACACTGAAGCTTTCTTT	CAISQGNTEAFF	NA	NA	TRBJ1-1	TRBV10-3
TGTGCCACCAGCGAAAGAGAGGGCAGGGGCTCCTACGAGCAGTACTTC	CATSEREGRGSYEQYF	NA	NA	TRBJ2-7	TRBV15
TGTGCCAGTAGTGGCGGACAGGGAGCCTACAATGAGCAGTTCTTC	CASSGGQGAYNEQFF	TRBD1	once	TRBJ2-1	TRBV19
TGCGCCAGCAGCAGGACAGCAACTGGGGCCAACGTCCTGACTTTC	CASSRTATGANVLTF	NA	NA	TRBJ2-6	TRBV5-1
TGTGCCAGCAGCCTGCTTACTAGGTCCTACGAGCAGTACTTC	CASSLLTRSYEQYF	NA	NA	TRBJ2-7	TRBV7-9
TGTGCCATCTTGGGGGGAACTGGCGGCTACACCTTC	CAILGGTGGYTF	NA	once	TRBJ1-2	TRBV6-5
TGTGCCAGCAGTGTCAGGGCGGGGGGTCAGCCCCAGCATTTT	CASSVRAGGQPQHF	NA	NA	TRBJ1-5	TRBV27
TGCAGCGTTGGAGGTGTTAGCGTACACACAGATACGCAGTATTTT	CSVGGVSVHTDTQYF	NA	NA	TRBJ2-3	TRBV29-1
TGTGCCAGCAGTTCAATTTATAATTCACCCCTCCACTTT	CASSSIYNSPLHF	NA	NA	TRBJ1-6	TRBV2
TGTGCCAGCAGTTCTCAGGGAGGTCAGTTCTTC	CASSSQGGQFF	NA	NA	TRBJ2-1	TRBV6-5
TGCGCCAGCAGCCTGGGAGGGTACGAGCAGTACTTC	CASSLGGYEQYF	TRBD2	NA	TRBJ2-7	TRBV5-1
TGTGCCAGTAGTCTCCACAAGCGGGACTACGAGCAGTACTTC	CASSLHKRDYEQYF	TRBD2	NA	TRBJ2-7	TRBV19
TGCAGCGGAACCTGGACAGGGGAGGTCGAGCAGTACTTC	CSGTWTGEVEQYF	TRBD1	NA	TRBJ2-7	TRBV29-1
TGCGCCAGCAGCCAAGAAGGACAGGGGAACACCGGGGAGCTGTTTTTT	CASSQEGQGNTGELFF	TRBD1	NA	TRBJ2-2	TRBV4-3
TGTGCCAGTAGTATTACTAGCGGGGGCCTCTCCTACGAGCAGTACTTC	CASSITSGGLSYEQYF	TRBD2	NA	TRBJ2-7	TRBV19
TGTGCCAGCAGCCCCGGGGGGGTTACAGATACGCAGTATTTT	CASSPGGVTDTQYF	TRBD2	once	TRBJ2-3	TRBV9
TGTGCCAGCAGGAAGCAGGGACTCGGTGAAAAACTGTTTTTT	CASRKQGLGEKLFF	NA	NA	TRBJ1-4	TRBV27
TGTGCCAGCAGTTACGACGCGGGGAACTCCTACAATGAGCAGTTCTTC	CASSYDAGNSYNEQFF	NA	NA	TRBJ2-1	TRBV6-5
TGCGCCAGCAGCTTTGTTCTAGCGGGATCCAACGAGCAGTTCTTC	CASSFVLAGSNEQFF	TRBD2	NA	TRBJ2-1	TRBV5-1
TGTGCCAGCGACAGGGGCTACGAGCAGTACTTC	CASDRGYEQYF	TRBD1	NA	TRBJ2-7	TRBV2
TGTGCCAGCAGCTCAGAGTCGGGGGGGATCATAGGAGCTTTCTTT	CASSSESGGIIGAFF	NA	once	TRBJ1-1	TRBV13
TGTGCCAGCAGCCCCGTGCGGGGGGGCCAGGATGAGCAGTTCTTC	CASSPVRGGQDEQFF	TRBD2	NA	TRBJ2-1	TRBV7-9
TGTGCCAGCAGCTTATATCCAGAAGAGACCCAGTACTTC	CASSLYPEETQYF	NA	NA	TRBJ2-5	TRBV11-3
TGTGCCAGCAGCTTAGTCATGAGCTCCTACAATGAGCAGTTCTTC	CASSLVMSSYNEQFF	NA	NA	TRBJ2-1	TRBV7-9
TGTGCCAGCAGCTTGAGTTATTTTGGGAACACTGAAGCTTTCTTT	CASSLSYFGNTEAFF	NA	NA	TRBJ1-1	TRBV7-9
TGCGCCAGCAGCCAAGCTGGGAGCCTCTACGAGCAGTACTTC	CASSQAGSLYEQYF	NA	NA	TRBJ2-7	TRBV4-1
TGTGCCAGCAGTCTAAGGGCCGCAGGGTCCACTGAAGCTTTCTTT	CASSLRAAGSTEAFF	NA	once	TRBJ1-1	TRBV28
TGCGCCAGCAGCCAAGAGAGGGACAGGGGTTACGAGCAGTACTTC	CASSQERDRGYEQYF	TRBD1	NA	TRBJ2-7	TRBV4-1
TGTGCCAGCAGCGAGGGACTAGCGGGTCACGCAGAGACCCAGTACTTC	CASSEGLAGHAETQYF	TRBD2	NA	TRBJ2-5	TRBV9
TGTGCCAGCAGTTTACAGGGGGGTAACACCGGGGAGCTGTTTTTT	CASSLQGGNTGELFF	NA	NA	TRBJ2-2	TRBV27
TGTGCCAGCAGGGACGGGGCGGGGGATCACTATGGCTACACCTTC	CASRDGAGDHYGYTF	NA	NA	TRBJ1-2	TRBV5-4
TGTGCCATCAGTGGTATAGGGACAGGGGTCGAGCAGTACTTC	CAISGIGTGVEQYF	TRBD1	NA	TRBJ2-7	TRBV10-3
TGCGCCAGCAGCTTGGCCACTAGCGGGGGGGCAAGTGAGCAGTTCTTC	CASSLATSGGASEQFF	TRBD2	few	TRBJ2-1	TRBV5-1
TGCGCCAGCAGCCTTCGGGACTTCTACAATGAGCAGTTCTTC	CASSLRDFYNEQFF	NA	NA	TRBJ2-1	TRBV4-3
TGTGCCAGCAGTTTGTTCCAGGGGGACACTGAAGCTTTCTTT	CASSLFQGDTEAFF	TRBD1	NA	TRBJ1-1	TRBV27
TGTGCCAGCAGCCAAGTCGGGGACTACACAGATACGCAGTATTTT	CASSQVGDYTDTQYF	TRBD2	NA	TRBJ2-3	TRBV4-2
TGTGCCAGCAGCGTAGGCCCCCGGACAGGGAACACTGAAGCTTTCTTT	CASSVGPRTGNTEAFF	TRBD1	once	TRBJ1-1	TRBV9
TGTGCCAGCAGTGTAACCCAGGGTGGGACTGAAGCTTTCTTT	CASSVTQGGTEAFF	NA	NA	TRBJ1-1	TRBV25-1
TGTGCCACCAGCAGAGCATCACCAGGCGGGGTGGACGAGCAGTTCTTC	CATSRASPGGVDEQFF	NA	NA	TRBJ2-1	TRBV15
TGCGCCAGCAGCTCGATGACAGCAAGCACAGATACGCAGTATTTT	CASSSMTASTDTQYF	NA	once	TRBJ2-3	TRBV5-1
TGTGCCAGCAGTTTAAACGGACAGAGCTATGGCTACACCTTC	CASSLNGQSYGYTF	NA	once	TRBJ1-2	TRBV28
TGTGCCACCAGCGGTAACGGGATTGAGCAGTTCTTC	CATSGNGIEQFF	NA	NA	TRBJ2-1	TRBV15
TGCGCCAGCAGCTTGGCGACAGATCAGCCCCAGCATTTT	CASSLATDQPQHF	NA	NA	TRBJ1-5	TRBV5-1
TGTGCCAGCAGCCCCGGGCTAGCGGGAGATACGCAGTATTTT	CASSPGLAGDTQYF	TRBD2	NA	TRBJ2-3	TRBV28
TGTGCCAGCAGTGACCCTAACACCGGGGAGCTGTTTTTT	CASSDPNTGELFF	NA	few	TRBJ2-2	TRBV6-4
TGCGCCAGCAGCCATCACATGGACAGGGCGTGGGGCTACACCTTC	CASSHHMDRAWGYTF	TRBD1	NA	TRBJ1-2	TRBV4-3
TGCGCCAGCAGCCCTGGCGCGGGACAGGCCTTATATGGCTACACCTTC	CASSPGAGQALYGYTF	TRBD1	NA	TRBJ1-2	TRBV5-1
TGTGCCAGCAGGGCAGTCACCGGGGAGCTGTTTTTT	CASRAVTGELFF	NA	few	TRBJ2-2	TRBV6-1
TGTGCCAGCAGCAGGACTAGTACTTTAGACATTCAGTACTTC	CASSRTSTLDIQYF	TRBD2	once	TRBJ2-4	TRBV9
TGCGCCAGCAGCTACCGGACAGGGGACAAAAACATTCAGTACTTC	CASSYRTGDKNIQYF	TRBD1	NA	TRBJ2-4	TRBV4-3
TGTGCCAGCAGTTTACTGGACAGCTCCTACGAGCAGTACTTC	CASSLLDSSYEQYF	NA	once	TRBJ2-7	TRBV28